This is a list of T cell receptor beta chains from one sample in a study of T cell clonotyping in hematopoietic cell transplantation. The table came from immunoSEQ multiplex PCR; TCRdb's copy has only in-frame clones and leaves some out. The profile shows tens of thousands of clones, almost 97% of them singletons. The source was peripheral blood mononuclear cells, collected before stem cell transplant. These receptors were obtained from a woman aged 50 to 60 with acute myeloid leukemia. Some clones in this sample may be carry-over from other donors' samples. Both conserved end residues are part of each CDR3. Fields, in order: clone size, V gene, D gene, J gene, CDR3 protein, CDR3 DNA. The D gene is left open where the match is weak. Expanded clones get a size class; other rows say once, few or many, or leave the size out.

once,TRBV6-1,NA,TRBJ2-5,CASSESVRGTQYF,TGTGCCAGCAGTGAATCTGTACGGGGGACCCAGTACTTC
NA,TRBV27,NA,TRBJ2-6,CASMTVLLTGANVLTF,TGTGCCAGCATGACTGTCCTGCTGACTGGGGCCAACGTCCTGACTTTC
NA,TRBV5-1,NA,TRBJ1-1,CASRVDSGTEAFF,TGCGCCAGCAGAGTGGACAGTGGCACTGAAGCTTTCTTT
NA,TRBV19,TRBD2,TRBJ2-1,CASSTRLAVYNEQFF,TGTGCCAGTAGTACGCGACTAGCGGTCTACAATGAGCAGTTCTTC
NA,TRBV7-2,NA,TRBJ2-1,CASSLEWNNEQFF,TGTGCCAGCAGCTTAGAATGGAACAATGAGCAGTTCTTC
once,TRBV7-6,NA,TRBJ2-7,CASSQEDESPYEQYF,TGTGCCAGCAGCCAAGAGGACGAATCCCCCTACGAGCAGTACTTC
NA,TRBV20-1,TRBD1,TRBJ1-1,CSAQRTGEAFF,TGCAGTGCCCAAAGGACAGGTGAAGCTTTCTTT
NA,TRBV28,NA,TRBJ1-2,CASSLRVVVGAGYGYTF,TGTGCCAGCAGTTTAAGGGTGGTAGTTGGAGCTGGCTATGGCTACACCTTC
NA,TRBV19,TRBD2,TRBJ2-2,CASSIAGGPTGELFF,TGTGCCAGTAGTATAGCGGGAGGGCCAACCGGGGAGCTGTTTTTT
NA,TRBV19,TRBD1,TRBJ2-2,CASSIWQGAVGELFF,TGTGCCAGTAGTATCTGGCAGGGGGCGGTCGGGGAGCTGTTTTTT
NA,TRBV6-1,TRBD1,TRBJ2-7,CASSEDGTASYEQYF,TGTGCCAGCAGTGAAGACGGGACAGCCTCCTACGAGCAGTACTTC
NA,TRBV27,NA,TRBJ1-3,CASSLWGPGRGTGNTIYF,TGTGCCAGCAGTTTATGGGGCCCGGGACGCGGAACTGGAAACACCATATATTTT
NA,TRBV6-5,NA,TRBJ2-7,CASSSPIGYEQYF,TGTGCCAGCAGCAGCCCAATAGGGTACGAGCAGTACTTC
NA,TRBV6-5,NA,TRBJ2-3,CASSFASSTDTQYF,TGTGCCAGCAGTTTCGCATCTAGCACAGATACGCAGTATTTT
NA,TRBV28,NA,TRBJ2-1,CASSLFGLAEQFF,TGTGCCAGCAGTTTATTTGGTTTGGCAGAGCAGTTCTTC
NA,TRBV30,NA,TRBJ1-3,CAWRGGLSGNTIYF,TGTGCCTGGAGGGGGGGATTATCTGGAAACACCATATATTTT
NA,TRBV10-3,NA,TRBJ1-2,CASKAGFGSYGYTF,TGTGCCAGCAAGGCAGGGTTCGGAAGTTATGGCTACACCTTC
NA,TRBV20-1,NA,TRBJ2-7,CSASQDYEQYF,TGCAGTGCTAGTCAGGATTACGAGCAGTACTTC
NA,TRBV30,NA,TRBJ1-5,CAWSVRDAGTPQHF,TGTGCCTGGAGTGTACGGGACGCCGGGACGCCCCAGCATTTT
NA,TRBV19,NA,TRBJ1-1,CASSMIGGVGEAFF,TGTGCCAGTAGTATGATTGGAGGCGTGGGGGAAGCTTTCTTT
NA,TRBV28,NA,TRBJ1-1,CASTVNTEAFF,TGTGCCAGCACTGTGAACACTGAAGCTTTCTTT
NA,TRBV30,TRBD1,TRBJ1-5,CAWSRDRANQPQHF,TGTGCCTGGAGCCGGGACAGGGCGAATCAGCCCCAGCATTTT
NA,TRBV7-8,NA,TRBJ1-1,CASSSLTGMNTEAFF,TGTGCCAGCAGCTCATTGACAGGCATGAACACTGAAGCTTTCTTT
NA,TRBV25-1,NA,TRBJ1-4,CASSYFRGGDEKLFF,TGTGCCAGCAGTTACTTCAGAGGGGGAGATGAAAAACTGTTTTTT
NA,TRBV29-1,TRBD1,TRBJ2-6,CSGEPRVDSASGTGGPGANVLTF,TGCAGCGGTGAACCCCGGGTGGATTCCGCATCCGGGACAGGGGGTCCTGGGGCCAACGTCCTGACTTTC
NA,TRBV10-2,NA,TRBJ1-1,CASSEFTSGIEAFF,TGCGCCAGCAGTGAGTTTACATCGGGGATTGAAGCTTTCTTT
NA,TRBV27,TRBD1,TRBJ2-6,CASRDSPSGANVLTF,TGTGCCAGCCGGGACAGCCCCTCTGGGGCCAACGTCCTGACTTTC
NA,TRBV30,NA,TRBJ2-7,CAWRTKTQGGDDEQYF,TGTGCCTGGAGGACCAAGACCCAGGGGGGGGACGACGAGCAGTACTTC
NA,TRBV5-1,TRBD2,TRBJ2-3,CATGLAGTDTQYF,TGCGCCACCGGACTAGCGGGCACAGATACGCAGTATTTT
once,TRBV19,TRBD2,TRBJ2-7,CASKGTSGVYEQYF,TGTGCCAGTAAAGGGACTAGCGGGGTCTACGAGCAGTACTTC
NA,TRBV20-1,NA,TRBJ1-2,CSGAGARGYTF,TGCAGTGGTGCAGGGGCGAGGGGCTACACCTTC
once,TRBV2,NA,TRBJ2-7,CASSGQRSYEQYF,TGTGCCAGCAGTGGGCAGCGGAGCTACGAGCAGTACTTC
NA,TRBV30,NA,TRBJ1-1,CAWSLSWWDTEAFF,TGTGCCTGGAGCCTGTCCTGGTGGGACACTGAAGCTTTCTTT
NA,TRBV5-1,TRBD2,TRBJ2-1,CASSLTGLGSNEQFF,TGCGCCAGCAGCTTGACGGGACTAGGGAGCAATGAGCAGTTCTTC
NA,TRBV27,TRBD1,TRBJ1-4,CASSLLGGSNEKLFF,TGTGCCAGCAGTTTATTAGGGGGCTCTAATGAAAAACTGTTTTTT
NA,TRBV10-3,TRBD1,TRBJ1-2,CAIGTGGVYGYTF,TGTGCCATCGGCACAGGGGGCGTCTATGGCTACACCTTC
NA,TRBV6-6,NA,TRBJ1-4,CASSYSRGDNEKLFF,TGTGCCAGCAGTTACTCGAGGGGCGATAATGAAAAACTGTTTTTT
NA,TRBV5-8,TRBD2,TRBJ2-7,CASSLMVRAGLTEQYF,TGTGCCAGCAGCTTGATGGTCAGAGCGGGGTTAACCGAGCAGTACTTC
NA,TRBV5-4,NA,TRBJ2-3,CASSHRDSRGVQYF,TGTGCCAGCAGCCACAGGGACTCCCGTGGTGTGCAGTATTTT
NA,TRBV6-5,TRBD1,TRBJ1-1,CASSKDRGPNTEAFF,TGTGCCAGCAGTAAGGACAGGGGGCCGAACACTGAAGCTTTCTTT
NA,TRBV5-1,TRBD1,TRBJ2-3,CASSFGTGATDTQYF,TGCGCCAGCAGCTTCGGGACAGGGGCCACAGATACGCAGTATTTT
NA,TRBV27,NA,TRBJ1-6,CASRRQGNSPLHF,TGTGCCAGCAGAAGACAAGGAAATTCACCCCTCCACTTT
NA,TRBV7-6,TRBD2,TRBJ2-5,CASTLGGGVETQYF,TGTGCCAGCACCCTCGGGGGAGGGGTAGAGACCCAGTACTTC
NA,TRBV30,TRBD2,TRBJ2-5,CAFTRGSGRETQYF,TGTGCCTTCACTCGCGGGAGCGGTCGAGAGACCCAGTACTTC
NA,TRBV15,NA,TRBJ1-4,CATRADIGNEKLFF,TGTGCCACCAGAGCGGACATAGGAAATGAAAAACTGTTTTTT
once,TRBV6-5,TRBD1,TRBJ2-7,CASSGPGQGVYEQYF,TGTGCCAGCAGTGGCCCGGGACAGGGGGTCTACGAGCAGTACTTC
NA,TRBV27,NA,TRBJ2-2,CASSLNTIPGELFF,TGTGCCAGCAGTTTAAACACAATCCCCGGGGAGCTGTTTTTT
NA,TRBV30,NA,TRBJ1-1,CACRSRTVTEAFF,TGTGCCTGCCGGTCTAGGACAGTCACTGAAGCTTTCTTT
once,TRBV19,NA,TRBJ2-5,CATTTRGIGETQYF,TGTGCCACTACGACTCGAGGGATAGGAGAGACCCAGTACTTC
NA,TRBV28,NA,TRBJ2-7,CASSLGAYEQYF,TGTGCCAGCAGTTTGGGCGCTTACGAGCAGTACTTC
once,TRBV5-5,NA,TRBJ1-3,CASRWETGTGNTIYF,TGTGCCAGCAGGTGGGAAACAGGGACTGGAAACACCATATATTTT
NA,TRBV11-2,TRBD1,TRBJ1-5,CASSLQAGGGKPQHF,TGTGCCAGCAGCTTACAGGCAGGGGGCGGAAAGCCCCAGCATTTT
NA,TRBV29-1,TRBD2,TRBJ2-1,CSVEDELAGGNEQFF,TGCAGCGTTGAAGATGAACTAGCGGGAGGTAATGAGCAGTTCTTC